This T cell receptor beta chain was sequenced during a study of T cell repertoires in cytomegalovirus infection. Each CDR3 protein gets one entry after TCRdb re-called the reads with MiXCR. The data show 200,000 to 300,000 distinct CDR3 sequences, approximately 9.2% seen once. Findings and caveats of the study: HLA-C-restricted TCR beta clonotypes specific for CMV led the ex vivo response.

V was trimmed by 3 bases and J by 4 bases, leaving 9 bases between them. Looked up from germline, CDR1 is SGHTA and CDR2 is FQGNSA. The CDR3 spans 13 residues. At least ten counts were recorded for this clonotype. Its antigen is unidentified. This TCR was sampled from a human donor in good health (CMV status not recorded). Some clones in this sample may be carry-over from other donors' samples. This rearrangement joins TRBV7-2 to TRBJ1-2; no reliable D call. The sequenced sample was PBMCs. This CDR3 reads CASSFPARYGYTF. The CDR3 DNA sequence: TGTGCCAGCAGCTTTCCGGCGCGCTATGGCTACACCTTC.